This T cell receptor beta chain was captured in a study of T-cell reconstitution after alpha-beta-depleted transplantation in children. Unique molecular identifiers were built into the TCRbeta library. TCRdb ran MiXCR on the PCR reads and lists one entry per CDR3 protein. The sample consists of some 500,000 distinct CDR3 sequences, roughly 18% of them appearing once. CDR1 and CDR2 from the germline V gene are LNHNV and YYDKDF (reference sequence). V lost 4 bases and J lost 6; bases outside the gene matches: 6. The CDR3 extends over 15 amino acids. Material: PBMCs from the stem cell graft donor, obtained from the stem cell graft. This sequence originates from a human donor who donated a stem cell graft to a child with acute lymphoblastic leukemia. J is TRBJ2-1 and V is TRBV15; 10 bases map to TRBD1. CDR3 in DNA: TGTGCCACCAGCACGCGACAGGGGGCGAGCAATGAGCAGTTCTTC. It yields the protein CATSTRQGASNEQFF.